These 17 T cell receptor beta chains originate from one sample sequenced in a study of OX40 agonist ivuxolimab in advanced cancers. Here immunoSEQ multiplex PCR was the method, and the copy in TCRdb shows in-frame clones only, minus some. The table includes some 72,000 clones, roughly 92% detected once. Sequenced material: CD4+ or CD8+ T cells sorted from blood, taken in a trial of the OX40 agonist ivuxolimab. The receptors stem from an adult with an advanced solid tumor such as melanoma, head and neck, liver or kidney cancer.

The chain employs TRBV19 and TRBJ1-3; D is unresolved. CDR3 length: 15 residues. V lost 0 bases and J lost 3, with 9 bases in between. The germline V gene encodes CDR1 LNHDA and CDR2 SQIVND (reference sequence). The CDR3 nucleotides are TGTGCCAGTAGTATAGACCCAGCGAATGGAAACACCATATATTTT. This gives the protein CASSIDPANGNTIYF.

V and J are TRBV29-1 and TRBJ2-3; 13 positions match TRBD2. The CDR3 sequence is 16 residues long. J gave up 0 bases and V 3 bases, and 3 bases lay outside the gene matches. The germline V gene has CDR1 SQVTM and CDR2 ANQGSEA. The CDR3 protein is CSVDGTSGTSTDTQYF. The CDR3 DNA reads TGCAGCGTTGATGGGACTAGCGGGACTAGCACAGATACGCAGTATTTT.

The rearrangement joins TRBV4-1 to TRBJ2-7; no definite D call. The length of the CDR3 is 15 residues. Between the trimmed V and J ends, which lost 2 bases and 0 bases, there was a span of 11 bases. Germline V lookup: CDR1 MGHRA, CDR2 YSYEKL. The CDR3 coding sequence is TGCGCCAGCAGCCAAAGAGTTGGTAACTCCTACGAGCAGTACTTC. Translation gives CASSQRVGNSYEQYF.

J is TRBJ2-7 and V is TRBV5-6, with D unclear. The V end lost 0 bases, the J end lost 0 bases, and 13 bases lay between the germline ends. Per the germline V gene, CDR1 is SGHDT and CDR2 is YYEEEE. The CDR3 extends over 16 amino acids. In nucleotides, the CDR3 is TGTGCCAGCAGCTTGGCACGGCAAAGTAGCTCCTACGAGCAGTACTTC. Amino acid sequence: CASSLARQSSSYEQYF.

The V call is TRBV10-3, the J call TRBJ1-1, with D possibly TRBD1 on 5 matching bases. In germline, CDR1 is ENHRY, CDR2 SYGVKD. There are 14 residues in the CDR3. Deletions cut 5 bases from V and 4 bases from J, with 14 bases between. The DNA of the CDR3 is TGTGCCATCAGTCCAGAAATGGGGGGCACTGAAGCTTTCTTT. Amino acid sequence: CAISPEMGGTEAFF.

This clone has only one observation. The chain has TRBV7-9 and TRBJ2-6; D not resolved. The germline V gene encodes CDR1 SEHNR and CDR2 FQNEAQ (reference sequence). The CDR3 covers 14 residues. V shed 4 bases and J shed 1 base, with 5 bases lying between them. CDR3 DNA: TGTGCCAGCAGCTCGACGTCTGGGGCCAACGTCCTGACTTTC. Amino acid sequence: CASSSTSGANVLTF.

The J gene is TRBJ1-4, the V gene TRBV18; D remains unclear. This CDR3 comprises 12 residues. Germline CDR1 and CDR2: KGHSH and LQKENI. V was pared by 10 bases and J by 7 bases, with 13 bases between. The CDR3 DNA is TGTGCCACCCGGCCCCTAGGTGAAAAACTGTTTTTT. Its protein product is CATRPLGEKLFF.

The chain recombines TRBV5-1 with TRBJ2-1, with no clear D. The V and J ends lost 0 bases and 3 bases respectively, with 13 bases between them. CDR3 length: 16 residues. Germline CDR1 is SGHRS and CDR2 is YFSETQ. The CDR3 coding sequence is TGCGCCAGCAGCTTGGCCCTTGTAACAGACTACAATGAGCAGTTCTTC. It is translated as CASSLALVTDYNEQFF.

The rearrangement uses TRBV30 and TRBJ2-3, with D tentatively TRBD1 or TRBD2 (5 bases each). Trimming stripped 0 bases from V and 2 bases from J, with 12 bases between. This CDR3 contains 15 residues. Germline CDR1 reads GTSNPN; CDR2 reads SVGIG (reference sequence). The CDR3 spells CAWSVLWGFTDTQYF. The CDR3, as DNA: TGTGCCTGGAGTGTACTGTGGGGGTTCACAGATACGCAGTATTTT.

This chain links TRBV28 with TRBJ2-7, with 10 bases identical to TRBD2. V shed 8 bases, J shed 4 bases, and the junction held 14 bases outside the gene matches. CDR1 and CDR2 (germline): MDHEN, SYDVKM. The CDR3 has 16 residues. The CDR3 loop reads CASFGTSDRRGYEQYF. As DNA, the CDR3 is TGTGCCAGCTTCGGGACTAGCGACCGCCGGGGATACGAGCAGTACTTC. The full variable domain, rest sourced from reference TRBV28 and TRBJ2-7, is DVKVTQSSRYLVKRTGEKVFLECVQDMDHENMFWYRQDPGLGLRLIYFSYDVKMKEKGDIPEGYSVSREKKERFSLILESASTNQTSMYLCASFGTSDRRGYEQYFGPGTRLTVT.

This chain connects TRBV2 to TRBJ1-1; no reliable D call. Per germline, CDR1 SNHLY and CDR2 FYNNEI. CDR3 length equals 13 residues. V gave up 0 bases and J gave up 5 bases, with 7 bases separating them. CDR3 sequence: CASSEAEGTEAFF. CDR3 bases: TGTGCCAGCAGTGAAGCAGAGGGAACTGAAGCTTTCTTT.

The rearrangement joins TRBV5-1 to TRBJ2-3; TRBD1 or TRBD2 may be the D gene (5 bases each). The ends were cut back, 1 base at V and 11 bases at J, with 14 bases in the middle. The CDR3 is 13 residues long. The germline V gene has CDR1 SGHRS and CDR2 YFSETQ. The chain's CDR3 is CASSLSLAGMQYF. CDR3 DNA sequence: TGCGCCAGCAGCTTGTCCCTAGCAGGGATGCAGTATTTT.

V is TRBV4-1 and J is TRBJ2-3, with D possibly being TRBD1 (6 bases). Germline CDR1 reads MGHRA; CDR2 reads YSYEKL. The CDR3 runs to 19 residues. Trimming took off 0 bases at V and 1 base at J, with 20 bases between the two ends. CDR3 DNA sequence: TGCGCCAGCAGCCAAGACGATAGTAGGGACAATAGGGGCACAGATACGCAGTATTTT. Translating it yields CASSQDDSRDNRGTDTQYF.

The chain is built from TRBV28 and TRBJ2-3; D is ambiguous. CDR3 size: 12 residues. Trimming took off 0 bases at V and 6 bases at J, with 4 bases between the two ends. Germline V gene lookup returns CDR1 MDHEN and CDR2 SYDVKM. This chain's CDR3 is CASSLWGDTQYF. The CDR3 DNA sequence: TGTGCCAGCAGTTTATGGGGTGATACGCAGTATTTT.

The chain joins TRBV19 to TRBJ2-7, with D perhaps being TRBD1 or TRBD2 (6 bases each). CDR3 length: 17 amino acids. Looked up from germline, CDR1 is LNHDA and CDR2 is SQIVND (reference sequence). V gave up 4 bases and J gave up 4 bases, with 23 bases separating them. The CDR3: CASSSLGGGGGVYEQYF. CDR3 sequence (DNA): TGTGCCAGTAGTAGTCTCGGAGGGGGAGGAGGGGTTTACGAGCAGTACTTC.

A single count supports this clone. This sequence joins TRBV18 and TRBJ2-3; the match to TRBD1 covers 9 bases. V gave up 3 bases and J gave up 6 bases; unmatched junction bases: 7. CDR1 is KGHSH, CDR2 LQKENI, per germline. The CDR3 is made up of 15 amino acids. DNA of the CDR3: TGTGCCAGCTCACCGCGGGACAGGGAGGGGGATACGCAGTATTTT. This encodes CASSPRDREGDTQYF.

This clone showed up just once. V usage is TRBV5-1 and J usage is TRBJ1-1; a weak D match, TRBD1 (5 bases). In germline, CDR1 is SGHRS, CDR2 YFSETQ. V gave up 2 bases and J gave up 1 base, with 12 bases separating them. The CDR3 is 15 amino acids. CDR3 sequence (DNA): TGCGCCAGCAGCTTTTCGGGGGGTAGGAACACTGAAGCTTTCTTT. The encoded protein is CASSFSGGRNTEAFF.